This TCR beta chain was documented in a study of cytomegalovirus exposure and HLA in healthy donors. With regard to this clone: What it recognizes is unknown.

This CDR3 region has 14 residues. The germline V gene encodes CDR1 SNHLY and CDR2 FYNNEI. With 6 bases clipped from V and 6 bases from J, the junction kept 7 bases outside the gene matches. This PCR relied on a set of 60 Vbeta primers and 13 Jbeta primers. The assay was immunoSEQ multiplex PCR, and TCRdb's table has in-frame clones only and misses some. The sample holds 100,000 to 150,000 clones, around 72% seen once. Study outcomes and limitations: By a later analysis, the bulk of CMV-associated TCR beta chains appeared HLA-restricted. Altogether, 164 TCR beta chains were recorded as cytomegalovirus-associated.

The donors (healthy individuals) were bone marrow donors. The sequence derives from a man aged 25 to 45 in good health and CMV-seronegative. Material for sequencing was PBMCs. The gene calls are TRBV2 and TRBJ1-4; 7 positions agree with TRBD1. CDR3 nucleotides: TGTGCCAGCAGCCTGACAGGACAGGATGAAAAACTGTTTTTT. It translates to CASSLTGQDEKLFF.